Each of the 8 T cell receptor beta chains below was sequenced from the same sample in a study of human T cells and chemical hapten exposure. TCRdb re-derived calls from the RACE reads in MiXCR, one entry per CDR3 protein. In the table there are 180,000 or so distinct CDR3 sequences, around 13% of which are singletons. Time point of the sample: patch test 1, 2 weeks after DPC sensitization. The treatment: therapeutic diphenylcyclopropenone sensitization with weekly scalp DPC. Specimen: whole blood, collected in connection with sensitization to the hapten diphenylcyclopropenone (DPC). These receptors were obtained from a woman between 25 and 40 years old with alopecia areata. Some clones in this sample may be carry-over from other donors' samples.

This chain links TRBV25-1 with TRBJ1-1, with D unresolved. The CDR3 contains 12 residues. V was shortened by 3 bases and J by 4 bases, with 6 bases between the two germline ends. Germline values: CDR1 MGHDK, CDR2 SYGVNS. CDR3 sequence reads: CASSEAGTEAFF. In DNA, the CDR3 is TGTGCCAGCAGTGAGGCAGGCACTGAAGCTTTCTTT.

The table lists this clonotype with a few counts. This sequence joins TRBV6-5 and TRBJ2-5; 7 bases fit TRBD1. CDR1 is MNHEY and CDR2 is SVGAGI in the germline V gene. The CDR3 contains 18 residues. Germline trimming cut 4 bases from V and 1 base from J; bases unmatched to any gene: 15. The CDR3 nucleotides read TGTGCCAGCAGTTCAGACATACCGGGACAGAGCCCCCAAGAGACCCAGTACTTC. Translating gives CASSSDIPGQSPQETQYF.

V is TRBV9 and J is TRBJ1-2; the match to TRBD1 covers 7 bases. V dropped 5 bases and J dropped 8; count of bases not matched to a gene: 6. Per germline, CDR1 SGDLS and CDR2 YYNGEE. CDR3 length: 12 residues. CDR3 in DNA: TGTGCCAGCAGGGATACAGGGGCCGGCTACACCTTC. Translating gives CASRDTGAGYTF.

This clonotype was seen a handful of times. The chain uses TRBV27 and TRBJ1-1; D may be TRBD1 (5 bases). V shed 5 bases and J shed 3 bases, with 22 bases lying between them. The CDR3 totals 17 residues. Germline CDR1 reads MNHEY; CDR2 reads SMNVEV (reference sequence). CDR3 nucleotides: TGTGCCAGCAGTCCCGCCTATGGGGGAGGTACGGACACTGAAGCTTTCTTT. Translation gives CASSPAYGGGTDTEAFF.

The chain links TRBV6-2 or TRBV6-3 to TRBJ1-5, with no clear D. With 8 bases removed from V and 0 bases from J, the gap between germline ends came to 11 bases. From germline, CDR1 is MNHEY and CDR2 SVGEGT. The CDR3 sequence is 14 residues long. CDR3 region: CASLAGYSNQPQHF. The CDR3 bases are TGTGCCAGCTTGGCAGGTTATAGCAATCAGCCCCAGCATTTT.

This clonotype has only a few counts. The chain recombines TRBV14 with TRBJ2-1; D is undetermined. This CDR3 has 13 residues. V was cut by 1 base and J by 7 bases, with 8 bases left in between. The germline V gene has CDR1 SGHDN and CDR2 FVKESK. The CDR3 DNA is TGTGCCAGCAGCCAAGGGCTAGGAAATGAGCAGTTCTTC. This codes for CASSQGLGNEQFF.

The gene calls are TRBV18 and TRBJ1-2; D might be TRBD1 (6 bases). The CDR3 has 13 amino acids. Between the trimmed V and J ends, which lost 8 bases and 4 bases, there was a span of 14 bases. Per the germline V gene, CDR1 is KGHSH and CDR2 is LQKENI. CDR3 protein: CASHQPDSYGYTF. As DNA, the CDR3 is TGTGCCAGCCACCAACCGGACAGCTATGGCTACACCTTC.

The chain couples TRBV20-1 to TRBJ1-1; D unclear. The V end lost 0 bases, the J end lost 0 bases, and 8 bases lay between the germline ends. The germline CDR1 and CDR2 sequences are DFQATT and SNEGSKA (reference sequence). The CDR3 covers 14 residues. The CDR3 protein is CSARDAELNTEAFF. The CDR3 nucleotides are TGCAGTGCTAGAGATGCGGAACTGAACACTGAAGCTTTCTTT.